A single sample is the source of the 10 T cell receptor beta chains below, sequenced in a study of T cell responses to AZD1222 COVID-19 vaccine. TCRdb keeps only in-frame clones here, not all; method: immunoSEQ multiplex PCR. The data show about 73,000 clones, roughly nine tenths seen once. The sample was peripheral blood, taken 28 days after the second AZD1222 dose. These receptors were obtained from an adult who received the AZD1222 COVID-19 vaccine.

The chain has TRBV7-2 and TRBJ1-3; D gene uncertain. CDR1 and CDR2 (germline): SGHTA, FQGNSA. Trimming took 1 base from V and 0 from J, leaving 7 bases between them. The CDR3 has 15 amino acids. Here the CDR3 DNA reads TGTGCCAGCAGCTTAGGTAGGAGCTCTGGAAACACCATATATTTT. Translating it yields CASSLGRSSGNTIYF. Supplemented by reference TRBV7-2 and TRBJ1-3, the full variable domain reads GAGVSQSPSNKVTEKGKDVELRCDPISGHTALYWYRQSLGQGLEFLIYFQGNSAPDKSGLPSDRFSAERTGGSVSTLTIQRTQQEDSAVYLCASSLGRSSGNTIYFGEGSWLTVV.

The chain joins TRBV29-1 to TRBJ1-2; a weak D match, TRBD1 (5 bases). CDR3 length: 14 amino acids. Germline V gives CDR1 SQVTM, CDR2 ANQGSEA. V lost 4 bases, J lost 0 bases, and 12 bases lay in between. The CDR3 nucleotides read TGCAGCGTTGTGGGGCCCGTAACTAACTATGGCTACACCTTC. It specifies CSVVGPVTNYGYTF.

The V call is TRBV12-3 or TRBV12-4, the J call TRBJ1-2; TRBD1 might be the D (6 bases). The V end lost 7 bases, the J end lost 2 bases, and 11 bases lay between the germline ends. CDR3 length: 13 residues. Here the CDR3 DNA reads TGTGCCAGCAACGAGGGGGGGAACTATGGCTACACCTTC. Translated: CASNEGGNYGYTF.

This clone was counted a single time. The chain combines TRBV5-4 with TRBJ1-2; 7 positions match TRBD1. Trimming took 3 bases from V and 4 from J; bases not matched to a gene: 3. This CDR3 contains 13 residues. Germline-derived CDR1 and CDR2 are SGHNT and YYREEE (reference sequence). The CDR3 coding sequence is TGTGCCAGCAGCTCAGGGACAGCCTATGGCTACACCTTC. Its protein product is CASSSGTAYGYTF.

The chain couples TRBV28 to TRBJ1-1; 8 bases align to TRBD1. Trimming cost V 6 bases and J 3 bases; bases outside gene matches: 6. The CDR3 consists of 14 residues. The germline V gene has CDR1 MDHEN and CDR2 SYDVKM. Here the CDR3 DNA reads TGTGCCAGCAGCCAGGGGGCAAAGGACACTGAAGCTTTCTTT. This gives the protein CASSQGAKDTEAFF.

The DNA of the CDR3 is TGTGCCAGCAGCTTTGGGCTAGCGGGAGGATCTTACAATGAGCAGTTCTTC. Protein product: CASSFGLAGGSYNEQFF. The chain carries TRBV7-9 and TRBJ2-1, with 11 bases that match TRBD2. This CDR3 has 17 residues. Trimming cost V 3 bases and J 4 bases; bases outside gene matches: 8. Germline loops: CDR1 SEHNR, CDR2 FQNEAQ (reference sequence).

The chain has TRBV6-1 and TRBJ2-7; 8 positions match TRBD1. CDR1 and CDR2 (germline): MNHNS, SASEGT. V was clipped by 2 bases and J by 0 bases; unmatched bases: 12. The CDR3 covers 18 residues. Here the CDR3 DNA reads TGTGCCAGCAGTGAATACCCCAGGGGGCTTCCCTCCTCCTACGAGCAGTACTTC. Translating it yields CASSEYPRGLPSSYEQYF.

V usage is TRBV5-1 and J usage is TRBJ2-7; D call uncertain. Germline values: CDR1 SGHRS, CDR2 YFSETQ. The CDR3 has 14 residues. The V and J ends lost 5 bases and 2 bases respectively, with 14 bases between them. CDR3 in DNA: TGCGCCAGCAGTCTCTCGGGTGGTCCCTACGAGCAGTACTTC. Translation gives CASSLSGGPYEQYF.

The chain links TRBV6-2 or TRBV6-3 to TRBJ2-3; D not resolved. Germline V gene lookup returns CDR1 MNHEY and CDR2 SVGEGT. CDR3 size: 14 residues. Deletions cut 4 bases from V and 0 bases from J, with 8 bases between. The CDR3 region has the DNA TGTGCCAGCAGTTGGGTTTCTAGCACAGATACGCAGTATTTT. The encoded protein is CASSWVSSTDTQYF.

This clone was counted between two and nine times. The rearrangement uses TRBV24-1 and TRBJ1-5, with D uncertain. V was trimmed by 5 bases and J by 2 bases, leaving 6 bases between them. CDR1 is KGHDR, CDR2 SFDVKD, per germline. CDR3 length: 13 residues. CDR3: CATSGGGNQPQHF. CDR3 sequence (DNA): TGTGCCACCAGTGGGGGAGGCAATCAGCCCCAGCATTTT.